Shown below are 14 T cell receptor beta chains from a single sample sequenced in a study of beta chain features in type 1 diabetes (dated by TCRdb to the late 2010s). Receptors were amplified or captured by the immunoSEQ multiplex PCR assay. All of the isolated RNA was reverse transcribed with the High Capacity cDNA Reverse Transcription Kit, so expressed TCRB transcripts were sequenced. Drawn from immuneACCESS, this table holds only the in-frame rearrangements with V and J called that TCRdb kept. Clones are partly lost; checked studies trace under half to an unresolved V gene and leave the rest unexplained. For this sample there are 300,000 to 350,000 clones; 15% to 20% appear just once. Of the sample, approximately 0.041% is held by the ten largest clones. Sequencing used naive CD4+ T cells from blood. Read against the paper, the sample's cell subset or site label means: true naive CD4+ T cells. The receptors were gathered from a woman aged 18-30 years in good health.

This clone has a handful of counts. V usage is TRBV2 and J usage is TRBJ2-7; 12 bases map to TRBD2. This CDR3 contains 14 residues. J lost 4 bases, V lost 7 bases, and 5 bases had no gene match. The germline gives CDR1 SNHLY, CDR2 FYNNEI. CDR3 loop: CASIPSGRVYEQYF. DNA of the CDR3: TGTGCCAGCATCCCTAGCGGGAGGGTTTACGAGCAGTACTTC.

The gene calls are TRBV18 and TRBJ2-2, with a tentative D call TRBD1 (5 bases). The CDR3 spans 15 residues. V was trimmed by 3 bases and J by 4 bases, leaving 12 bases between them. CDR1 and CDR2 from the germline V gene are KGHSH and LQKENI. CDR3 sequence: CASSPAGWTTGELFF. CDR3 DNA: TGTGCCAGCTCACCGGCAGGGTGGACCACCGGGGAGCTGTTTTTT.

This clone was seen more than once but under ten times. The chain joins TRBV4-2 to TRBJ2-1; 12 nucleotides line up with TRBD2. The CDR3 has 15 amino acids. The germline V gene encodes CDR1 LGHNA and CDR2 YNFKEQ. V lost 2 bases, J lost 10 bases, and 6 bases stayed unmatched. The CDR3 loop reads CASSQILAGGGEQFF. The DNA of the CDR3 is TGTGCCAGCAGCCAAATACTAGCGGGGGGTGGGGAGCAGTTCTTC.

This chain links TRBV9 with TRBJ2-3, with D tentatively TRBD2 (5 bases). Trimming took 6 bases from V and 3 from J, leaving 14 bases between them. CDR3 length: 14 amino acids. The germline CDR1 and CDR2 sequences are SGDLS and YYNGEE. CDR3 nucleotides: TGTGCCAGCACCATGGACTGGACTACAGATACGCAGTATTTT. This encodes CASTMDWTTDTQYF.

This clone was seen a handful of times. This chain connects TRBV6-5 to TRBJ2-5; D gene uncertain. The CDR3 has 13 amino acids. Trimming left V 6 bases short and J 9 bases short, with 17 bases between. Germline V lookup: CDR1 MNHEY, CDR2 SVGAGI. The CDR3 is CASRPTSAVAQYF. As DNA, the CDR3 is TGTGCCAGCAGACCCACGAGTGCTGTGGCCCAGTACTTC.

The chain carries TRBV9 and TRBJ2-1; no clear D gene. The CDR3 has 13 residues. From germline, CDR1 is SGDLS and CDR2 YYNGEE. V lost 3 bases, J lost 7 bases, and 11 bases lay in between. The CDR3 region has the DNA TGTGCCAGCAGCGCTGCGTTCGAGAATGAGCAGTTCTTC. Protein: CASSAAFENEQFF.

This clone was seen a handful of times. The chain recombines TRBV13 with TRBJ2-3; weak D call: TRBD2 (6 bases). The CDR3 spans 14 residues. CDR1 and CDR2 from the germline V gene are PRHDT and FYEKMQ (reference sequence). The V gene lost 6 bases and the J gene lost 7 bases, with 17 bases spanning the gap. The CDR3 here is CASRRGLERNTQYF. The CDR3 nucleotides read TGTGCCAGCAGACGGGGACTGGAACGAAATACGCAGTATTTT.

The CDR3 DNA reads TGTGCCAGCAGTAACCGAGCGGGAGTTAATGAGCAGTTCTTC. The encoded protein is CASSNRAGVNEQFF. The chain joins TRBV6-5 to TRBJ2-1, with 8 bases aligning to TRBD2. The CDR3 spans 14 residues. V dropped 5 bases and J dropped 7; count of bases not matched to a gene: 7. Per the germline V gene, CDR1 is MNHEY and CDR2 is SVGAGI.

This clone was counted between two and nine times. J is TRBJ1-2 and V is TRBV30; no clear D. The CDR3 length is 13 residues. Trimming pared 2 bases from V and 9 bases from J, leaving 16 bases between. Germline CDR1 reads GTSNPN; CDR2 reads SVGIG (reference sequence). The CDR3 bases are TGTGCCTGGAGTCGGTCCCCAATTTTGCGCTACACCTTC. Amino acids: CAWSRSPILRYTF.

The sample holds a few counts of this clone. The chain couples TRBV30 to TRBJ1-5; D is uncertain. Germline V lookup: CDR1 GTSNPN, CDR2 SVGIG (reference sequence). The V end lost 0 bases, the J end lost 1 base, and 7 bases lay between the germline ends. The CDR3 runs to 14 residues. CDR3 protein: CAWSVQLSNQPQHF. CDR3 in DNA: TGTGCCTGGAGTGTACAATTGAGCAATCAGCCCCAGCATTTT. The full variable domain, with the rest looked up from reference TRBV30 and TRBJ1-5, is SQTIHQWPATLVQPVGSPLSLECTVEGTSNPNLYWYRQAAGRGLQLLFYSVGIGQISSEVPQNLSASRPQDRQFILSSKKLLLSDSGFYLCAWSVQLSNQPQHFGDGTRLSIL.

This clone was recorded a few times. The CDR3 coding sequence is TGCGCCAGCAGCCCGGGACAGAATGAAAAACTGTTTTTT. Residues: CASSPGQNEKLFF. The rearrangement uses TRBV5-1 and TRBJ1-4, with 7 bases that match TRBD1. J gave up 5 bases and V 4 bases, and 2 bases lay outside the gene matches. Germline CDR1 reads SGHRS; CDR2 reads YFSETQ. The CDR3 runs to 13 residues.

This clone was counted once. This sequence joins TRBV5-4 and TRBJ2-3, with 7 bases aligning to TRBD1. V was clipped by 4 bases and J by 2 bases; unmatched bases: 4. The CDR3 is made up of 14 amino acids. Germline V gives CDR1 SGHNT, CDR2 YYREEE (reference sequence). The DNA of the CDR3 is TGTGCCAGCAGCCGTGACAGGGTCACAGATACGCAGTATTTT. It yields the protein CASSRDRVTDTQYF.

The gene calls are TRBV11-1 and TRBJ2-7; weak D call: TRBD2 (5 bases). The CDR3 is 14 amino acids. Germline V gene sequence: CDR1 SGHAT, CDR2 FQDESV (reference sequence). The V end was cut by 8 bases, the J end by 3 bases, with 17 bases between. The CDR3 DNA sequence: TGTGCCAGCCGCCCGAGGACGGGAAGCTACGAGCAGTACTTC. Amino acids: CASRPRTGSYEQYF.

This clone was observed a few times. The chain employs TRBV18 and TRBJ2-1; 11 bases are shared with TRBD2. J lost 4 bases, V lost 6 bases, and 5 bases had no gene match. The CDR3 sequence is 15 residues long. The germline V gene encodes CDR1 KGHSH and CDR2 LQKENI. This CDR3 is CASSHTSGGYNEQFF. The CDR3 nucleotides read TGTGCCAGCTCCCACACTAGCGGGGGATACAATGAGCAGTTCTTC. The whole variable domain, remainder taken from reference TRBV18 and TRBJ2-1, is NAGVMQNPRHLVRRRGQEARLRCSPMKGHSHVYWYRQLPEEGLKFMVYLQKENIIDESGMPKERFSAEFPKEGPSILRIQQVVRGDSAAYFCASSHTSGGYNEQFFGPGTRLTVL.